This TCR beta chain came from a study of blood T cell repertoires in COVID-19. Generated by immunoSEQ multiplex PCR, the TCRdb table keeps only in-frame clones and is missing some. The table records roughly 300,000 clones, 87% of them present only once. Per the germline V gene, CDR1 is PRHDT and CDR2 is FYEKMQ (reference sequence). V dropped 1 base and J dropped 7 bases, with 5 bases sitting between them. There are 11 residues in the CDR3. The sequencing sample was made of peripheral blood. This clonotype originated in a woman between 50 and 59 years old who had recovered from COVID-19. V is TRBV13 and J is TRBJ2-7; D remains unclear. Here the CDR3 reads CASSLDGEQYF. As DNA, the CDR3 is TGTGCCAGCAGCTTAGACGGGGAGCAGTACTTC.